A single sample is the source of the 5 T cell receptor beta chains below, sequenced in a study of CD8 T cells in Susac syndrome. After extraction with the RNeasy kit, about 0.45 to 1 ug of the RNA was reverse transcribed using random hexamers. TCRdb reprocessed the immunoSEQ multiplex PCR reads with MiXCR, giving one entry per CDR3 protein. Here the sample spans about 290,000 distinct CDR3 sequences, approximately 91% being singletons. The sequencing input was CD8+ T cells from PBMCs. Receptors originate from a human donor with multiple sclerosis.

As DNA, the CDR3 is TGCAGTGCTAGACCACGAGCGGGCTCCTACGAGCAGTACTTC. Protein product: CSARPRAGSYEQYF. The chain joins TRBV20-1 to TRBJ2-7; possible D gene TRBD2, 6 bases. Germline V gene data show CDR1 as DFQATT and CDR2 as SNEGSKA (reference sequence). CDR3 size: 14 residues. V shed 2 bases and J shed 0 bases, with 11 bases lying between them.

This chain joins TRBV29-1 and TRBJ2-1; D may match TRBD1 or TRBD2 (5 bases each). The V gene's germline CDR1 is SQVTM and CDR2 ANQGSEA. Trimming left V 7 bases short and J 0 bases short, with 10 bases between. This CDR3 has 13 amino acids. The CDR3 nucleotides are TGCAGCGCCGGGACGAGCTCCTACAATGAGCAGTTCTTC. Translation: CSAGTSSYNEQFF.

V usage is TRBV19 and J usage is TRBJ2-1; 7 nucleotides line up with TRBD1. Trimming at V came to 4 bases and at J to 3 bases, leaving 3 bases not matched to a gene. The CDR3 is made up of 14 amino acids. Germline CDR1 reads LNHDA; CDR2 reads SQIVND (reference sequence). CDR3 in amino acids: CASSRQGVYNEQFF. The CDR3 DNA sequence: TGTGCCAGTAGTAGACAGGGAGTCTACAATGAGCAGTTCTTC.

The chain has TRBV28 and TRBJ2-7; 14 nucleotides align to TRBD2. V lost 5 bases and J lost 3; bases outside the gene matches: 12. Per germline, CDR1 MDHEN and CDR2 SYDVKM. The CDR3 is 18 amino acids. The CDR3 protein is CASSTRYGTSGSFYEQYF. The CDR3 nucleotides read TGTGCCAGCAGTACGAGATACGGGACTAGCGGGAGTTTCTACGAGCAGTACTTC.

The rearrangement joins TRBV12-3 or TRBV12-4 to TRBJ2-1; D may be TRBD1 (5 bases). The germline V and J ends were trimmed by 6 bases and 10 bases, with 16 bases remaining between them. The CDR3 runs to 13 residues. The CDR3 region has the DNA TGTGCCAGCAGCGCCTCCAGGGTACGGGAGCAGTTCTTC. This encodes CASSASRVREQFF.